The sequence of this T cell receptor (beta chain) was determined in a study of blood T cell repertoires in COVID-19 (dated by TCRdb to about 2020). Background on the whole study: Samples covering the acute and convalescent phases of COVID-19 were provided by collaborators in the United States, Italy and Spain. The material from the prospective study consisted of cDNA or gDNA derived from T cells, B-cell-depleted T cells, or PBMCs. Deeply sampled blood TCRbeta repertoires from subjects exposed to, actively infected with, or recovered from COVID-19 were included in the dataset. The repertoires were released in a freely available public database meant as a resource for research on the immune response to SARS-CoV-2. The samples were drawn from two sources: the first 160 participants of the ongoing ImmuneRACE study, and 1,000 to 1,500 subjects contributed by 6 global collaborators. The sample metadata nearly always contained a de-identified subject ID, COVID-19 status, age in years and sex. HLA class I and class II types, where available, came from metadata supplied by the sample provider rather than from assay-based typing. Points the paper makes about the study in general: The quantity of clinical and demographic metadata differed by source and by participant and was supplied without curation.

The collaborating institutions used their own protocols to collect whole blood in K2EDTA tubes. Collaborator samples were shipped for TCRbeta analysis as frozen whole blood, isolated PBMCs, or DNA extracted from either sample type. Worth noting for this clone: Its cognate antigen has yet to be identified. No base-level quality is on record; no much larger clone is a single base apart.

Including cysteine and phenylalanine, the CDR3 has 16 amino acids. The CDR3 DNA has 48 bases and is translated from base 1. V is clipped by 0 bases and J by 2 bases, and the sequence between their germline boundaries is 8 bases long. In the germline V gene (reference sequence), CDR1 corresponds to WNHNN and CDR2 to SYGVQD. The immunoSEQ Assay, a bias-controlled multiplex PCR, was used to amplify TCRbeta CDR3 regions from genomic DNA. The study's own analysis went as follows. The number of nucleated cells in each sample was estimated from the amplification of reference gene primers within the assay. Sequence reads were collapsed and filtered to measure the absolute abundance of every unique TCRbeta CDR3 rearrangement. For each sample, productive Simpson clonality was calculated as the square root of Simpson's diversity index over productive rearrangements. The clones in this table, taken by TCRdb from immuneACCESS, are in-frame only. Not every clone is retained; where verified, under half of the shortfall comes from an unresolved V gene, and the cause of the rest is unknown. V, J and clone size are those of that table, while D and trimming were read from the DNA. This sample comprises some 96,000 clones, about 91% of them detected only once. The ten largest clones add up to roughly 4.6% of the sample.

The V gene is TRBV10-1 and the J gene is TRBJ2-6; a weak D assignment points to TRBD1 (6 bases agree). The TCR originated in a human donor in a cohort sampled during active COVID-19. The sample comprised peripheral blood. The DNA is TGCGCCAGCAGTGAGTCGAGGGGGACTGGGGCCAACGTCCTGACTTTC. Its protein is CASSESRGTGANVLTF.